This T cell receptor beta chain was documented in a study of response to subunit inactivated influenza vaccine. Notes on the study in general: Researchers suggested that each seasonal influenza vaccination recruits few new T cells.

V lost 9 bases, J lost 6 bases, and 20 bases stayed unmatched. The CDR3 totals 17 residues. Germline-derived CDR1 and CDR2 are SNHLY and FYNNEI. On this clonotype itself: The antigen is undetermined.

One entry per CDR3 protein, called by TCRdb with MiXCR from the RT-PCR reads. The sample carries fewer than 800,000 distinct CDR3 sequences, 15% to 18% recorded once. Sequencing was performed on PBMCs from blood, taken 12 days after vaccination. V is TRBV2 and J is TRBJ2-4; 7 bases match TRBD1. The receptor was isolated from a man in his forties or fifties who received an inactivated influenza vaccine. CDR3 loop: CASNDRVLGLFGNIQYF. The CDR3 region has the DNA TGTGCCAGTAACGACAGGGTTCTGGGGTTGTTTGGAAACATTCAGTACTTC.